This T cell receptor beta chain came from a study of vaccination effects on CD4 cells after COVID-19. Using immunoSEQ multiplex PCR, the repertoire was profiled, and TCRdb retains in-frame clones only, with some absent. This sample has fewer than 30,000 clones, with around 78% found just once. Under the ViraFEST assay, PBMC were stimulated with viral peptide pools so that antigen-specific CD4+ T cells expanded. Sequencing was performed afterwards. CD4+ T cell isolation took place after about nine days of culture. PCR-confirmed SARS-CoV-2 infection occurred in the person between March and December 2020. It was with around 10 IU/ml IL-2 and 10 ug/ml peptides that about 2 million PBMC per well were cultured. On days 3 and 7, fresh IL-2 medium replaced half the medium. The germline gives CDR1 SGHNT, CDR2 YYREEE (reference sequence). After removal of 4 bases from V and 2 bases from J, the junction contained 14 bases not matched to a gene. The CDR3 length is 18 residues.

This clone came up a few times. Its specificity is not known. The study, taken as a whole, reports: Convalescents' spike-reactive clones after vaccination were mainly made up of new clones that the vaccine induced.

The chain uses TRBV5-4 and TRBJ2-3, with TRBD2 identical over 9 bases. Sequencing was performed on CD4+ T cells from PBMCs cultured with HCoV-NL63 spike peptides, taken before COVID-19 vaccination. This sequence originates from a human donor who had a prior SARS-CoV-2 infection. The CDR3 nucleotides are TGTGCCAGCAGCGGAAGAAGCGGGGGGAGAAGGGACACAGATACGCAGTATTTT. Protein: CASSGRSGGRRDTDTQYF.